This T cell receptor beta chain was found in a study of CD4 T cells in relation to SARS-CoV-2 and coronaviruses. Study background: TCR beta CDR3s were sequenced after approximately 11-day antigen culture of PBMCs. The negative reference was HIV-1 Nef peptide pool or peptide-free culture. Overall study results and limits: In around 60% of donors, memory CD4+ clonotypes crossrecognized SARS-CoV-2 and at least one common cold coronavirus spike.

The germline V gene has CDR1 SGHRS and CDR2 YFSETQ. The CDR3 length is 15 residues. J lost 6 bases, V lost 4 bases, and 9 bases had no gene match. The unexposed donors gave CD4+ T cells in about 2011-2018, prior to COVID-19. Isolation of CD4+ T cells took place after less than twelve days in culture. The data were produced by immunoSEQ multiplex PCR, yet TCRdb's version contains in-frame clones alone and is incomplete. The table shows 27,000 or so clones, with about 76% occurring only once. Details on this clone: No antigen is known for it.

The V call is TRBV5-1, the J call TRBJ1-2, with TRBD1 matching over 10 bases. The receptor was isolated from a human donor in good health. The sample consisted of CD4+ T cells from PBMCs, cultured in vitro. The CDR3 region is CASSRQTGGVDGYTF. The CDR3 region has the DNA TGCGCCAGCAGCCGTCAGACAGGGGGCGTCGATGGCTACACCTTC. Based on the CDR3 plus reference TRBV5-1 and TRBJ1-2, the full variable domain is KAGVTQTPRYLIKTRGQQVTLSCSPISGHRSVSWYQQTPGQGLQFLFEYFSETQRNKGNFPGRFSGRQFSNSRSEMNVSTLELGDSALYLCASSRQTGGVDGYTFGSGTRLTVV.